This entry is about one T cell receptor (beta chain). The J segment lost 0 bases and the V segment lost 5 bases, leaving 13 bases of the junction unmatched. This CDR3 has 18 residues. CDR1 is MNHEY, CDR2 SMNVEV, per germline (reference sequence). Sequencing was performed with immunoSEQ multiplex PCR; in TCRdb, only in-frame clones are kept and a portion is missing. The sample holds approximately 66,000 clones, roughly nine tenths seen once. The data derive from a study of OX40 agonist ivuxolimab in advanced cancers. The V and J genes are TRBV27 and TRBJ2-4; 7 bases agree with TRBD1. The clonotype was recovered from an adult with an advanced solid tumor such as melanoma, head and neck, liver or kidney cancer. This sample comprised CD4+ or CD8+ T cells sorted from blood, obtained in a trial of the OX40 agonist ivuxolimab. The CDR3 protein is CASSPDRDRALAKNIQYF. The CDR3 DNA reads TGTGCCAGCAGTCCCGACCGAGACAGGGCTCTAGCCAAAAACATTCAGTACTTC.